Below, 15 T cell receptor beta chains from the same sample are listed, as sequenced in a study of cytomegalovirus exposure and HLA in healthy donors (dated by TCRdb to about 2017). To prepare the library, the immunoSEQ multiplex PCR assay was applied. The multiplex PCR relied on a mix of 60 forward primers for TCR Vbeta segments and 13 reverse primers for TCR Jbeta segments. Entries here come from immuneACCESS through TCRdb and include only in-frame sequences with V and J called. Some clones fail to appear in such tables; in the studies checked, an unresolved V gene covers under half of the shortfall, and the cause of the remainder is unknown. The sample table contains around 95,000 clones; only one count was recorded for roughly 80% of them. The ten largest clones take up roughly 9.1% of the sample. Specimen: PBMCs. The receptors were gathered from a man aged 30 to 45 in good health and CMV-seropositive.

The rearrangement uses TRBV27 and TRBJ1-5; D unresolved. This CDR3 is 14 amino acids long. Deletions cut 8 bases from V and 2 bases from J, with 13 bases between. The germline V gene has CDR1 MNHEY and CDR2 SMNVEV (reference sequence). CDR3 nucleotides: TGTGCCAGCTCGGGATTAGCCGGCAATCAGCCCCAGCATTTT. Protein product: CASSGLAGNQPQHF.

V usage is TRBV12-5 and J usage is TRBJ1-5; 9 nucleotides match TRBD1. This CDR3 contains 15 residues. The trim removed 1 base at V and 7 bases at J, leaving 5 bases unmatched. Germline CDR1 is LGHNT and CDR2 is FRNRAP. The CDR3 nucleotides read TGTGCTAGTGGTTTGGACGGACAGGGGAGGCAGCCCCAGCATTTT. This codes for CASGLDGQGRQPQHF.

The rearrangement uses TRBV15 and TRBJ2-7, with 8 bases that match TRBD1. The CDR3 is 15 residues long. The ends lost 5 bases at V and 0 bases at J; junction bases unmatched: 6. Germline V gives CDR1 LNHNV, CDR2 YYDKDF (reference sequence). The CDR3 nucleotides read TGTGCCACCAGCTCACGGACAGGGCGCTCCTACGAGCAGTACTTC. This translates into CATSSRTGRSYEQYF. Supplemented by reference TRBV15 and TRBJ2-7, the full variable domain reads DAMVIQNPRYQVTQFGKPVTLSCSQTLNHNVMYWYQQKSSQAPKLLFHYYDKDFNNEADTPDNFQSRRPNTSFCFLDIRSPGLGDTAMYLCATSSRTGRSYEQYFGPGTRLTVT.

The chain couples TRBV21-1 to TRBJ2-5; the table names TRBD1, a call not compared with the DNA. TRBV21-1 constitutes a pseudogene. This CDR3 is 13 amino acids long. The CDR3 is CASKAPFRKTQYF. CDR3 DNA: TGTGCCAGCAAAGCTCCCTTCAGGAAGACCCAGTACTTC.

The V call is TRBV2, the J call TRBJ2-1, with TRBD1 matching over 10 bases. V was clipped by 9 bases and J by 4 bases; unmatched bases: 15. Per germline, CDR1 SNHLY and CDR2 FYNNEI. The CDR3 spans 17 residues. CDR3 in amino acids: CARRQGAGWPVYNEQFF. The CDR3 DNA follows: TGTGCCAGAAGACAGGGGGCAGGATGGCCAGTATACAATGAGCAGTTCTTC.

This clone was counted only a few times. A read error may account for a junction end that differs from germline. The CDR3 sequence: CSSSDGQTTQETQYF. In DNA form, the CDR3 reads TGTTCCAGCAGCGACGGACAAACCACCCAAGAGACCCAGTACTTC. The genes are TRBV7-9 and TRBJ2-5, with D perhaps matching TRBD1 (5 bases). CDR1 and CDR2 (germline): SEHNR, FQNEAQ (reference sequence). There are 15 residues in the CDR3. The entire variable domain, with the rest obtained from reference TRBV7-9 and TRBJ2-5, is as follows: DTGVSQNPRHKITKRGQNVTFRCDPISEHNRLYWYRQTLGQGPEFLTYFQNEAQLEKSRLLSDRFSAERPKGSFSTLEIQRTEQGDSAMYLCSSSDGQTTQETQYFGPGTRLLVL.

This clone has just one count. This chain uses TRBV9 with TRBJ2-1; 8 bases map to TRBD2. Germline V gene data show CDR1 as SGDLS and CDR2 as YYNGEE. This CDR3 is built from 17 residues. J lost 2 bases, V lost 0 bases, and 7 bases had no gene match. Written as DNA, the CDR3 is TGTGCCAGCAGCGTAGGATTGAGTAGCGGGGCCTACAATGAGCAGTTCTTC. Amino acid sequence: CASSVGLSSGAYNEQFF.

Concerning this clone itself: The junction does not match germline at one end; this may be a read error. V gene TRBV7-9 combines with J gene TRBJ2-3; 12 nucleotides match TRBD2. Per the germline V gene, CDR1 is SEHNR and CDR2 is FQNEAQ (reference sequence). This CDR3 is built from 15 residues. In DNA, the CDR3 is TGTTCCAGCAGCTTAGCTAGCGGGGGGGGAGATACGCAGTATTTT. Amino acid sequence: CSSSLASGGGDTQYF.

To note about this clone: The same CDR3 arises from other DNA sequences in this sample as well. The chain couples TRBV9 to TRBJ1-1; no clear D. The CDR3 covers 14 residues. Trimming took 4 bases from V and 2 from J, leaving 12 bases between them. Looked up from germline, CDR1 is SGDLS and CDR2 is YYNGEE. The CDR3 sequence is CASSPGLLNTEAFF. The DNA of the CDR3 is TGTGCCAGCAGCCCAGGACTCCTAAACACTGAAGCTTTCTTT.

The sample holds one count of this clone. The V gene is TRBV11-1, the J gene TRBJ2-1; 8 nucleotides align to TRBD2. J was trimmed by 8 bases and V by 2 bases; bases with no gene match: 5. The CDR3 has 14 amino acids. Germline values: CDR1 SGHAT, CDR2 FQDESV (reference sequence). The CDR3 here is CASSLIGGAYEQFF. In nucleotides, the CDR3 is TGTGCCAGCAGCTTAATCGGGGGGGCCTATGAGCAGTTCTTC.

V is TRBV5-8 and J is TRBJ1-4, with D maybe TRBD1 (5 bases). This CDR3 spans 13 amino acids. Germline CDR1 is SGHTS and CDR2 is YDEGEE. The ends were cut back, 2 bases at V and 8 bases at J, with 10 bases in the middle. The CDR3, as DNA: TGTGCCAGCAGCTTCAGGGTACCGGAAAAACTGTTTTTT. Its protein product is CASSFRVPEKLFF.

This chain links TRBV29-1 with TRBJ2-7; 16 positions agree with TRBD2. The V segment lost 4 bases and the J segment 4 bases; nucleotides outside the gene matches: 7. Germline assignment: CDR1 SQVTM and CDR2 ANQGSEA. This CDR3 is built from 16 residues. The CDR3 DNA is TGCAGCGTTGCCGGGACTAGCGGGGGGGCCGAGTACGAGCAGTACTTC. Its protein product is CSVAGTSGGAEYEQYF.

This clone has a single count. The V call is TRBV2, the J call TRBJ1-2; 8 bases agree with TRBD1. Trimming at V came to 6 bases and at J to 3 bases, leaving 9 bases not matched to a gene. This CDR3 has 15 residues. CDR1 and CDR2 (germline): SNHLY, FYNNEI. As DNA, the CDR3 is TGTGCCAGCAGGGGTGGGACAGGAGCAGACTATGGCTACACCTTC. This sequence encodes CASRGGTGADYGYTF.

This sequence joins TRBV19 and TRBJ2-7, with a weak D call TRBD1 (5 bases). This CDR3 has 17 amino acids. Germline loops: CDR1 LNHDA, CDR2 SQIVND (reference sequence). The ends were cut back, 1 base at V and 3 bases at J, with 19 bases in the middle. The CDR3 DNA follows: TGTGCCAGTAGTATAGCTGCAGGGCCGCTCTTGTACTACGAGCAGTACTTC. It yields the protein CASSIAAGPLLYYEQYF.

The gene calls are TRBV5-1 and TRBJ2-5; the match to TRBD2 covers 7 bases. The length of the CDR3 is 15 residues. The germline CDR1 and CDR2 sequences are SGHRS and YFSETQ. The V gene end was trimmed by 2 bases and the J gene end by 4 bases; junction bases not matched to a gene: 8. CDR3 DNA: TGCGCCAGCAGCTTCGGGGGGTCGGTTAGAGAGACCCAGTACTTC. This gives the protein CASSFGGSVRETQYF.